The 6 T cell receptor beta chains presented below share a single source sample, sequenced in a study of draining lymph node invasion in breast cancer. The CD4+ CD45RA- CD25- gate defined the sorted memory conventional CD4 T cells. Each CDR3 protein is one row after TCRdb ran MiXCR on the bulk RNA-seq reads. The sample has over 3,500 distinct CDR3 sequences; roughly four fifths are singletons. Sequenced material: sorted memory CD4+ effector T cells from a lymph node. These receptor sequences come from a female donor with luminal breast cancer.

This clonotype has just a few counts. The chain uses TRBV7-9 and TRBJ1-2; no clear D gene. V was shortened by 1 base and J by 7 bases, with 19 bases between the two germline ends. CDR3 length: 16 residues. Germline V lookup: CDR1 SEHNR, CDR2 FQNEAQ (reference sequence). CDR3 DNA: TGTGCCAGCAGCTTAGAGCGAGGAGCACCCGTCGGTGGCTACACCTTC. Translating it yields CASSLERGAPVGGYTF.

The chain has TRBV12-3 or TRBV12-4 and TRBJ2-2; D perhaps matches TRBD2 (6 bases). V was pared by 5 bases and J by 4 bases, with 14 bases between. The CDR3 has 15 residues. This chain's CDR3 is CASSLRRRATGELFF. DNA for the CDR3: TGTGCCAGCAGTCTTAGGAGGAGGGCCACCGGGGAGCTGTTTTTT.

V and J are TRBV28 and TRBJ2-3; D not certain. This CDR3 comprises 14 residues. Germline-derived CDR1 and CDR2 are MDHEN and SYDVKM. Deletions cut 3 bases from V and 2 bases from J, with 9 bases between. CDR3 DNA: TGTGCCAGCAGTTTCTCCGGATCCACAGATACGCAGTATTTT. Amino acids: CASSFSGSTDTQYF.

The chain recombines TRBV5-1 with TRBJ2-1; no firm D call. Germline V lookup: CDR1 SGHRS, CDR2 YFSETQ. With 0 bases removed from V and 8 bases from J, the gap between germline ends came to 6 bases. The CDR3 has 12 amino acids. The CDR3 is CASSLDLDEQFF. The CDR3 DNA reads TGCGCCAGCAGCTTGGATCTGGATGAGCAGTTCTTC.

The chain has TRBV30 and TRBJ1-2; tentative D call: TRBD1 (5 bases). Germline lookup yields CDR1 GTSNPN and CDR2 SVGIG (reference sequence). The CDR3 covers 15 residues. Trimming removed 3 bases at V and 4 bases at J, with 18 bases between. The DNA for the CDR3 is TGTGCCTGGAGGCCCTCCGGGGGGATCATCTATGGCTACACCTTC. This sequence encodes CAWRPSGGIIYGYTF.

The chain employs TRBV29-1 and TRBJ1-1; D gene ambiguous. CDR1 and CDR2 from the germline V gene are SQVTM and ANQGSEA. The CDR3 has 15 residues. V lost 5 bases, J lost 0 bases, and 16 bases lay in between. The CDR3 sequence is CSVSETWEMNTEAFF. The CDR3 bases are TGCAGCGTTTCTGAAACTTGGGAAATGAACACTGAAGCTTTCTTT.